The 10 T cell receptor beta chains reported below all come from one sample, sequenced in a study of identical twins. TCRdb reanalysed the 5' RACE reads using MiXCR and keeps one entry per CDR3 protein. The table lists around 1.7 million distinct CDR3 sequences, around 29% of them singletons. The material sequenced was cord blood. The receptors come from a newborn girl in good health.

The chain carries TRBV12-3 or TRBV12-4 and TRBJ2-1; 8 bases map to TRBD1. The tail of the sequence fits TRBJ2-7 better, so the J call may be wrong. The CDR3 contains 14 residues. CDR3 bases: TGTGCCAGCAGTTACGCAGGGGGCTACAATGAGCAGTACTTC. Amino acid sequence: CASSYAGGYNEQYF.

This clonotype was counted only a few times. The V and J genes are TRBV15 and TRBJ1-5; 9 nucleotides align to TRBD1. The CDR3 length is 16 residues. The V and J ends lost 3 bases and 4 bases, in that order; junction bases with no gene match: 7. Germline V gives CDR1 LNHNV, CDR2 YYDKDF (reference sequence). This CDR3 is CATSSEDRGINQPQHF. CDR3 nucleotide sequence: TGTGCCACCAGCAGTGAGGACAGGGGAATAAATCAGCCCCAGCATTTT.

In this sample, this clonotype turned up once. The genes are TRBV4-2 and TRBJ2-2, with TRBD1 identical over 10 bases. J was trimmed by 0 bases and V by 1 base; bases with no gene match: 5. CDR1 is LGHNA and CDR2 is YNFKEQ in the germline V gene. This CDR3 is built from 18 residues. CDR3 amino acids: CASSQAPGQGPNTGELFF. CDR3 DNA: TGTGCCAGCAGCCAAGCACCGGGACAGGGGCCGAACACCGGGGAGCTGTTTTTT.

V usage is TRBV28 and J usage is TRBJ2-1; D perhaps matches TRBD1 (5 bases). Deletions cut 4 bases from V and 3 bases from J, with 10 bases between. Germline CDR1 and CDR2: MDHEN and SYDVKM. This CDR3 is built from 14 residues. This CDR3 reads CASSSRVFYNEQFF. The CDR3, as DNA: TGTGCCAGCAGTTCCAGGGTTTTCTACAATGAGCAGTTCTTC.

The chain carries TRBV20-1 and TRBJ2-4, with 13 nucleotides matching TRBD2. Germline values: CDR1 DFQATT, CDR2 SNEGSKA (reference sequence). The CDR3 is made up of 16 amino acids. J was trimmed by 3 bases and V by 6 bases; bases with no gene match: 8. CDR3 in DNA: TGCAGTGCCGGACTAGCGGGAGATGGGGGCAAAAACATTCAGTACTTC. It codes for CSAGLAGDGGKNIQYF.

This clonotype has just a few counts. The chain is built from TRBV20-1 and TRBJ2-7; 8 positions agree with TRBD1. Germline CDR1 is DFQATT and CDR2 is SNEGSKA (reference sequence). The CDR3 sequence is 12 residues long. The CDR3 sequence is CRGDRPPVKQYF. DNA for the CDR3: TGCAGAGGGGACAGGCCCCCTGTAAAGCAGTACTTC.

This clonotype was seen a few times. CDR3 in amino acids: CASSEGAGGSTDTQYF. The CDR3, as DNA: TGTGCCAGCAGTGAAGGGGCGGGGGGAAGCACAGATACGCAGTATTTT. This chain joins TRBV2 and TRBJ2-3; 8 bases are a match to TRBD2. Germline CDR1 is SNHLY and CDR2 is FYNNEI. V shed 1 base and J 0 bases; nucleotides not matched to a gene: 3. The CDR3 spans 16 residues.

This chain connects TRBV15 to TRBJ2-3, with 11 nucleotides matching TRBD2. Unmatched junction bases numbered 9, after V lost 6 bases and J lost 4 bases. CDR3 length: 16 amino acids. From germline, CDR1 is LNHNV and CDR2 YYDKDF (reference sequence). The CDR3 region is CATRHPTSGVADTQYF. The CDR3, as DNA: TGTGCCACCAGACACCCGACTAGCGGGGTTGCAGATACGCAGTATTTT.

This sequence joins TRBV27 and TRBJ1-2; 10 bases are a match to TRBD1. Germline values: CDR1 MNHEY, CDR2 SMNVEV (reference sequence). Germline trimming cut 6 bases from V and 5 bases from J; bases unmatched to any gene: 6. The CDR3 is 14 residues long. CDR3: CASRGQGRPYGYTF. CDR3 coding DNA: TGTGCCAGCAGGGGACAGGGGAGGCCATATGGCTACACCTTC.

This clonotype has just a few counts. The CDR3 bases are TGTGCCAGCAGCTTCGGGGGGTTCAACACTGAAGCTTTCTTT. This codes for CASSFGGFNTEAFF. V gene TRBV5-4 combines with J gene TRBJ1-1; a weak D match, TRBD1 (5 bases). Looked up from germline, CDR1 is SGHNT and CDR2 is YYREEE (reference sequence). V was cut by 2 bases and J by 2 bases, with 10 bases left in between. The CDR3 is 14 amino acids.